This entry lists 13 T cell receptor beta chains sequenced from one sample in a study of cytomegalovirus exposure and HLA in healthy donors. Researchers ran the PCR with 60 Vbeta and 13 Jbeta primers. Produced via immunoSEQ multiplex PCR; TCRdb's table is partial and in-frame only. The table shows around 97,000 clones, with approximately 73% occurring only once. Sequences were obtained from PBMCs. The receptors come from a man aged 40-49 years in good health and CMV-seronegative.

The chain carries TRBV30 and TRBJ2-2, with 8 bases fitting TRBD1. V dropped 0 bases and J dropped 2; count of bases not matched to a gene: 2. Germline V lookup: CDR1 GTSNPN, CDR2 SVGIG (reference sequence). The CDR3 length is 15 residues. The CDR3 spells CAWSVQGENTGELFF. DNA of the CDR3: TGTGCCTGGAGTGTACAGGGGGAAAACACCGGGGAGCTGTTTTTT.

The CDR3 sequence is CASSLLGGDLVEQYF. The CDR3 nucleotides are TGTGCCAGCAGCTTATTGGGGGGGGACCTAGTCGAGCAGTACTTC. The chain couples TRBV7-6 to TRBJ2-7; 7 bases map to TRBD2. Germline CDR1 and CDR2: SGHVS and FNYEAQ. CDR3 length: 15 residues. Trimming took 2 bases from V and 6 from J; bases not matched to a gene: 10.

This chain links TRBV6-5 with TRBJ2-7; D remains unclear. CDR3 length: 14 amino acids. V dropped 0 bases and J dropped 4 bases, with 10 bases sitting between them. Germline V lookup: CDR1 MNHEY, CDR2 SVGAGI. The CDR3 is CASSYSGSRYEQYF. The CDR3 nucleotides are TGTGCCAGCAGTTACTCGGGCAGTAGGTACGAGCAGTACTTC.

The J gene is TRBJ1-4, the V gene TRBV27; 7 bases are a match to TRBD1. This CDR3 spans 15 amino acids. After removal of 5 bases from V and 4 bases from J, the junction contained 7 bases not matched to a gene. Germline CDR1 reads MNHEY; CDR2 reads SMNVEV (reference sequence). CDR3 bases: TGTGCCAGCAGTACCAAGAACAGGGGTAATGAAAAACTGTTTTTT. This codes for CASSTKNRGNEKLFF.

This rearrangement joins TRBV5-1 to TRBJ1-1; D might be TRBD1 (5 bases). The CDR3 contains 16 residues. The V gene's germline CDR1 is SGHRS and CDR2 YFSETQ. Deletions cut 6 bases from V and 2 bases from J, with 20 bases between. CDR3 bases: TGCGCCAGCACTCCAGCAGGGCCCCGGCTTAACACTGAAGCTTTCTTT. Its translation: CASTPAGPRLNTEAFF.

CDR3 bases: TGTGCCAGCAGCCAGACAGGGAAAGGTGAGCAGTTCTTC. The encoded protein is CASSQTGKGEQFF. The chain employs TRBV11-2 and TRBJ2-1; 7 bases align to TRBD1. CDR1 and CDR2 from the germline V gene are SGHAT and FQNNGV. The CDR3 is 13 residues long. Trimming at V came to 5 bases and at J to 9 bases, leaving 7 bases not matched to a gene. Full variable domain (rest looked up from reference TRBV11-2 and TRBJ2-1): EAGVAQSPRYKIIEKRQSVAFWCNPISGHATLYWYQQILGQGPKLLIQFQNNGVVDDSQLPKDRFSAERLKGVDSTLKIQPAKLEDSAVYLCASSQTGKGEQFFGPGTRLTVL.

The chain combines TRBV11-3 with TRBJ1-1; D is perhaps TRBD1 (6 bases). CDR3 length equals 13 residues. CDR1 and CDR2 from the germline V gene are SGHNT and YENEEA. V lost 5 bases and J lost 6, with 13 bases in between. This CDR3 is CASSIVQGSEAFF. CDR3 nucleotides: TGTGCCAGCAGCATCGTACAGGGTTCTGAAGCTTTCTTT.

V and J are TRBV18 and TRBJ1-1; 7 bases are shared with TRBD1. The CDR3 runs to 12 residues. V was clipped by 3 bases and J by 10 bases; unmatched bases: 5. The germline CDR1 and CDR2 sequences are KGHSH and LQKENI. The CDR3 region has the DNA TGTGCCAGCTCACCCGACAGGGACCGAGCTTTCTTT. It specifies CASSPDRDRAFF.

The chain uses TRBV5-1 and TRBJ2-3; 8 bases are a match to TRBD1. The CDR3 consists of 15 residues. V shed 1 base, J shed 4 bases, and the junction held 5 bases outside the gene matches. The germline V gene encodes CDR1 SGHRS and CDR2 YFSETQ. The CDR3 is CASSLPGGRADTQYF. As DNA, the CDR3 is TGCGCCAGCAGCTTGCCAGGGGGCAGGGCAGATACGCAGTATTTT.

The chain uses TRBV5-1 and TRBJ1-6, with 7 nucleotides matching TRBD1. The CDR3 is made up of 16 amino acids. Germline lookup yields CDR1 SGHRS and CDR2 YFSETQ. Losses at the gene ends were 0 bases for V and 6 bases for J; bases not matched to a gene: 6. CDR3 sequence (DNA): TGCGCCAGCAGCTTGGGACAGGGTCTCTTTAATTCACCCCTCCACTTT. This codes for CASSLGQGLFNSPLHF.

The chain combines TRBV2 with TRBJ2-5, with 8 bases fitting TRBD1. The CDR3 has 15 residues. The germline V gene encodes CDR1 SNHLY and CDR2 FYNNEI. Trimming took 5 bases from V and 7 from J; bases not matched to a gene: 12. Here the CDR3 reads CASSRDRGRGLTQYF. The CDR3 DNA follows: TGTGCCAGCAGTCGAGACAGGGGCCGGGGTTTGACCCAGTACTTC.

V is TRBV11-2 and J is TRBJ1-2, with D maybe TRBD1 (5 bases). The germline CDR1 and CDR2 sequences are SGHAT and FQNNGV. V shed 0 bases and J shed 10 bases, with 15 bases lying between them. CDR3 length: 14 amino acids. The CDR3 reads CASSLDQGGGDYTF. In DNA form, the CDR3 reads TGTGCCAGCAGCTTAGATCAAGGTGGAGGGGACTACACCTTC. Together with reference TRBV11-2 and TRBJ1-2, the CDR3 gives the full variable domain: EAGVAQSPRYKIIEKRQSVAFWCNPISGHATLYWYQQILGQGPKLLIQFQNNGVVDDSQLPKDRFSAERLKGVDSTLKIQPAKLEDSAVYLCASSLDQGGGDYTFGSGTRLTVV.

The V gene is TRBV2, the J gene TRBJ1-3, with D uncertain. CDR3 length: 14 amino acids. Per germline, CDR1 SNHLY and CDR2 FYNNEI. The germline V and J ends were trimmed by 5 bases and 3 bases, with 11 bases remaining between them. The CDR3 coding sequence is TGTGCCAGCAGTATGGGAGTCGGTGGAAACACCATATATTTT. Amino acid sequence: CASSMGVGGNTIYF.